This T cell receptor (beta chain) appears in the sequencing data of a study of blood T cell repertoires in COVID-19. Study-wide background: The analysed material was cDNA or gDNA that came from T cells, B-cell-depleted T cells, or PBMCs.

Original analysis: Estimation of nucleated cell counts relied on the amplification of reference gene primers. The method was immunoSEQ multiplex PCR; TCRdb's version includes in-frame clones alone and lacks a portion of them. Clone size and V and J calls were adopted from that table, with D and trimming inferred from the DNA. The sample has 200,000 to 300,000 clones; around nine tenths are singletons. The germline gives CDR1 PRHDT, CDR2 FYEKMQ (reference sequence). Germline trimming cut 0 bases from V and 7 bases from J; bases unmatched to any gene: 8. The CDR3 is 16 residues long. Material: peripheral blood. The source is a man aged 35-49 years who had recovered from COVID-19. The chain couples TRBV13 to TRBJ1-2, with 10 bases lining up with TRBD1. The CDR3 here is CASSLGSTGGERGYTF. CDR3 nucleotides: TGTGCCAGCAGCTTAGGCTCGACAGGGGGCGAACGTGGCTACACCTTC.